This TCR beta chain was sequenced for a study of spatial heterogeneity in lung cancer. The V gene's germline CDR1 is MDHEN and CDR2 SYDVKM. This CDR3 region has 15 residues. Trimming took 5 bases from V and 6 from J; bases not matched to a gene: 8. Noted time point: sample taken at primary tumor resection. The 55 to 90 donors had untreated early-stage non-small cell lung cancer. Study findings and constraints: Relative to follow-up, resection was when ubiquitous expanded tumor TCRs appeared more in blood.

TCRdb itself ran the 5' RACE reads through MiXCR, one entry per CDR3 protein. The sample holds 7,000 or so distinct CDR3 sequences, 7% seen once. This clonotype has a count of ten or more. No antigen is known for it. The rearrangement joins TRBV28 to TRBJ1-5, with 9 bases lining up with TRBD1. The receptor's source is a male donor with early-stage non-small cell lung cancer. The sample in question was PBMCs, obtained at surgery. CDR3 DNA: TGTGCCAGCAGTACCGGACAGGGGTTGGGTCAGCCCCAGCATTTT. As protein: CASSTGQGLGQPQHF.